Listed here is a single TCR beta chain. Antigen: not known. Germline assignment: CDR1 SGHKS and CDR2 YYEKEE (reference sequence). Between the trimmed V and J ends, which lost 2 bases and 0 bases, there was a span of 11 bases. This CDR3 is 15 amino acids long. The sample is drawn from a study of T cells after yellow fever vaccination. Whole-study results and caveats: Clonotypes appearing in both CD4 and CD8 compartments existed, and their share was small. The secondary response was weaker but peaked faster, day 5 versus 15. Reappearance after the booster was seen for most primary-vaccination clones, at 96% CD4 and 75% to 90% CD8.

The authors made TCR cDNA by 5'RACE template switching, adding a universal primer site and UMIs. TCRdb used MiXCR to reprocess the 5' RACE reads, holding one entry per CDR3 protein. The repertoire holds about 580,000 distinct CDR3 sequences, with about 15% as singletons. This receptor was taken from a man between 18 and 29 years old who received the YFV17D yellow fever vaccine. The chain has TRBV5-5 and TRBJ1-1; D is ambiguous. Specimen: PBMCs, collected 5 days after the first yellow fever vaccination. CDR3 sequence (DNA): TGTGCCAGCAGCTTTGGGTGGCGCATGAACACTGAAGCTTTCTTT. It translates to CASSFGWRMNTEAFF.